The 28 T cell receptor beta chains below come from one sample, sequenced in a study of high-grade serous ovarian cancer treatment subgroups. Tumor samples were obtained before definitive surgery or chemotherapy. Sequenced by immunoSEQ multiplex PCR; TCRdb stores in-frame clones only, minus some. The profile shows about 3,000 clones, about 70% of them singletons. The sequenced material came from tumor tissue. Receptor source: a human donor with high-grade serous ovarian cancer.

In its sample, this clone is large. J is TRBJ2-7 and V is TRBV5-1, with D hard to call. Germline V lookup: CDR1 SGHRS, CDR2 YFSETQ. With 3 bases removed from V and 2 bases from J, the gap between germline ends came to 9 bases. The CDR3 contains 13 residues. The CDR3 DNA reads TGCGCCAGCAGCTGGTCCAATACCTACGAGCAGTACTTC. It is translated as CASSWSNTYEQYF.

This clone showed up just a few times. This chain joins TRBV2 and TRBJ1-5; a weak D match, TRBD1 (6 bases). V was clipped by 4 bases and J by 1 base, with 11 bases between them. The CDR3 has 15 amino acids. Germline V CDR1 and CDR2: SNHLY, FYNNEI. The CDR3, as DNA: TGTGCCAGCAGTGTTGGGGGCATGAGCAATCAGCCCCAGCATTTT. This codes for CASSVGGMSNQPQHF.

The J gene is TRBJ2-1, the V gene TRBV5-6; TRBD1 or TRBD2 may be the D gene (5 bases each). The germline V gene has CDR1 SGHDT and CDR2 YYEEEE. V shed 3 bases and J shed 10 bases, with 14 bases lying between them. There are 13 residues in the CDR3. CDR3 nucleotides: TGTGCCAGCAGCTCATTCCCGGGGACGGAGCAGTTCTTC. Amino acids: CASSSFPGTEQFF.

This rearrangement joins TRBV15 to TRBJ2-6; 7 positions agree with TRBD1. This CDR3 region has 16 residues. The V gene end was trimmed by 4 bases and the J gene end by 4 bases; junction bases not matched to a gene: 7. The germline V gene encodes CDR1 LNHNV and CDR2 YYDKDF (reference sequence). CDR3 loop: CATSTDRATGANVLTF. CDR3 DNA: TGTGCCACCAGCACAGACAGGGCAACCGGGGCCAACGTCCTGACTTTC.

The chain combines TRBV15 with TRBJ2-4; D unresolved. From germline, CDR1 is LNHNV and CDR2 YYDKDF (reference sequence). V was trimmed by 0 bases and J by 1 base, leaving 10 bases between them. This CDR3 is 16 amino acids long. CDR3: CATSRERMGAKNIQYF. CDR3 nucleotide sequence: TGTGCCACCAGCAGAGAGAGGATGGGGGCCAAAAACATTCAGTACTTC.

The chain uses TRBV11-2 and TRBJ2-7; 16 bases line up with TRBD2. Per germline, CDR1 SGHAT and CDR2 FQNNGV. With V trimmed by 6 bases and J by 2 bases, 7 bases remained unmatched. The CDR3 runs to 17 residues. The CDR3 region has the DNA TGTGCCAGCAGTATGGGACTAGCGGGGGGGAGTCCCTACGAGCAGTACTTC. Its protein is CASSMGLAGGSPYEQYF. Together with reference TRBV11-2 and TRBJ2-7, the CDR3 gives the full variable domain: EAGVAQSPRYKIIEKRQSVAFWCNPISGHATLYWYQQILGQGPKLLIQFQNNGVVDDSQLPKDRFSAERLKGVDSTLKIQPAKLEDSAVYLCASSMGLAGGSPYEQYFGPGTRLTVT.

The V call is TRBV7-9, the J call TRBJ2-5; D ambiguous. Germline V gene data show CDR1 as SEHNR and CDR2 as FQNEAQ (reference sequence). V lost 4 bases to trimming and J lost 4 bases, with 25 bases between them. The CDR3 is made up of 18 amino acids. In nucleotides, the CDR3 is TGTGCCAGCAGCTCGCCGCTCTTTTTCCGACGGTTAGGAGAGACCCAGTACTTC. Its translation is CASSSPLFFRRLGETQYF.

The V gene is TRBV5-1, the J gene TRBJ2-7; 13 nucleotides match TRBD2. The CDR3 extends over 14 amino acids. Germline lookup yields CDR1 SGHRS and CDR2 YFSETQ. V lost 3 bases, J lost 4 bases, and 1 base stayed unmatched. CDR3 sequence reads: CASSSGLAGYEQYF. Written as DNA, the CDR3 is TGCGCCAGCAGCTCGGGACTAGCGGGGTACGAGCAGTACTTC.

This chain uses TRBV6-4 with TRBJ2-1; weak D call: TRBD2 (6 bases). V was pared by 0 bases and J by 9 bases, with 15 bases between. CDR1 is MRHNA and CDR2 is SNTAGT in the germline V gene. The CDR3 spans 15 residues. The CDR3 region has the DNA TGTGCCAGCAGTGACTCGGCGGGGACGAGATTTGAGCAGTTCTTC. As protein: CASSDSAGTRFEQFF.

This clone was recorded only once. Its ends do not fully match the called genes, so a read error is possible. The chain has TRBV7-7 and TRBJ1-3, with a weak D call TRBD1 (5 bases). The CDR3 consists of 15 residues. Germline V gene data show CDR1 as SSHAT and CDR2 as FNYEAQ (reference sequence). The CDR3 here is CASSPYGRTGNTIYF. The DNA of the CDR3 is TGTGCTAGCAGTCCTTACGGGAGGACAGGAAACACCATATATTTT.

This clone turned up a few times. J is TRBJ1-6 and V is TRBV5-8; D ambiguous. The germline CDR1 and CDR2 sequences are SGHTS and YDEGEE. Trimming pared 6 bases from V and 8 bases from J, leaving 18 bases between. The CDR3 has 15 amino acids. DNA of the CDR3: TGTGCCAGCACCTACAGATCCCAAAGGGATTCACCCCTCCACTTT. Protein sequence: CASTYRSQRDSPLHF.

The chain has TRBV19 and TRBJ1-2; D unclear. Germline V gives CDR1 LNHDA, CDR2 SQIVND (reference sequence). The CDR3 spans 13 residues. V lost 6 bases and J 2 bases, leaving 10 bases between the germline ends. The CDR3 DNA is TGTGCCAGTAGCTTTCGCGCGAACTATGGCTACACCTTC. Its translation is CASSFRANYGYTF.

J is TRBJ1-3 and V is TRBV27, with TRBD1 matching over 9 bases. This CDR3 region has 16 residues. Germline V CDR1 and CDR2: MNHEY, SMNVEV (reference sequence). Germline trimming cut 11 bases from V and 0 bases from J; bases unmatched to any gene: 11. CDR3: CAGQPGQGLSGNTIYF. DNA for the CDR3: TGTGCCGGACAACCGGGACAGGGTCTCTCTGGAAACACCATATATTTT.

The rearrangement uses TRBV7-2 and TRBJ2-3, with TRBD2 matching 8 bases. Per the germline V gene, CDR1 is SGHTA and CDR2 is FQGNSA. The CDR3 is made up of 16 amino acids. Losses at the gene ends were 3 bases for V and 6 bases for J; bases not matched to a gene: 11. CDR3 DNA sequence: TGTGCCAGCAGCTTCTCCCGGGGGGGCGTGGGTGATACGCAGTATTTT. Residues: CASSFSRGGVGDTQYF. Full variable domain (rest looked up from reference TRBV7-2 and TRBJ2-3): GAGVSQSPSNKVTEKGKDVELRCDPISGHTALYWYRQSLGQGLEFLIYFQGNSAPDKSGLPSDRFSAERTGGSVSTLTIQRTQQEDSAVYLCASSFSRGGVGDTQYFGPGTRLTVL.

The genes are TRBV18 and TRBJ2-3, with D unclear. The germline V and J ends were trimmed by 0 bases and 2 bases, with 6 bases remaining between them. Germline CDR1 is KGHSH and CDR2 is LQKENI. This CDR3 is 14 amino acids long. The CDR3 spells CASSPPGITDTQYF. The DNA of the CDR3 is TGTGCCAGCTCACCACCGGGCATCACAGATACGCAGTATTTT.

Worth noting for this clone: Being one base from a much bigger clone, this may be a read error. This rearrangement joins TRBV5-1 to TRBJ2-2; D gene unclear. V lost 1 base and J lost 2, with 6 bases in between. The V gene's germline CDR1 is SGHRS and CDR2 YFSETQ. This CDR3 has 14 amino acids. CDR3 protein: CASSLRGNTGELFF. The CDR3 DNA reads TGCGCCAGCAGCTTGAGAGGTAACACCGGGGAGCTGTTTTTT.

The chain carries TRBV6-5 and TRBJ1-2; the D is unclear. Germline values: CDR1 MNHEY, CDR2 SVGAGI. The CDR3 is made up of 12 amino acids. Trimming removed 8 bases from V and 8 bases from J, with 15 bases in between. The CDR3 protein is CASLTGDGGYTF. The CDR3 nucleotides read TGTGCCAGCCTAACGGGTGATGGGGGCTACACCTTC.

V and J are TRBV5-6 and TRBJ2-7; 8 nucleotides agree with TRBD1. Unmatched junction bases numbered 7, after V lost 4 bases and J lost 1 base. The CDR3 consists of 15 residues. The germline gives CDR1 SGHDT, CDR2 YYEEEE. CDR3 amino acids: CASSEPDRGSYEQYF. Here the CDR3 DNA reads TGTGCCAGCAGCGAACCAGACAGGGGATCCTACGAGCAGTACTTC.

This clone was counted a few times. V usage is TRBV2 and J usage is TRBJ2-2, with TRBD1 matching over 7 bases. This CDR3 contains 15 residues. Germline V gene data show CDR1 as SNHLY and CDR2 as FYNNEI. J was trimmed by 0 bases and V by 7 bases; bases with no gene match: 5. In DNA, the CDR3 is TGTGCCAGCAATAGGGGACAGCCGAACACCGGGGAGCTGTTTTTT. Translation: CASNRGQPNTGELFF.

The rearrangement joins TRBV7-2 to TRBJ1-1; the D gene is possibly TRBD1 (5 bases). Trimming took 3 bases from V and 0 from J, leaving 11 bases between them. Per germline, CDR1 SGHTA and CDR2 FQGNSA. The CDR3 is 15 amino acids. In DNA form, the CDR3 reads TGTGCCAGCAGCTTCCCCAGGGCTCTGAACACTGAAGCTTTCTTT. It translates to CASSFPRALNTEAFF.

J is TRBJ2-7 and V is TRBV9, with D perhaps TRBD1 (5 bases). CDR3 length: 14 residues. Trimming stripped 4 bases from V and 5 bases from J, with 16 bases between. Germline V gene data show CDR1 as SGDLS and CDR2 as YYNGEE. The CDR3 DNA reads TGTGCCAGCAGCTCATCAGGTTTAGGGGACGAGCAGTACTTC. It encodes CASSSSGLGDEQYF.

Only a few counts were recorded for this clone. V is TRBV30 and J is TRBJ1-4; the match to TRBD1 covers 10 bases. Per germline, CDR1 GTSNPN and CDR2 SVGIG (reference sequence). The J segment lost 6 bases and the V segment lost 1 base, leaving 8 bases of the junction unmatched. CDR3 size: 16 residues. As DNA, the CDR3 is TGTGCCTGGAGTGGGTGGACAGGGGGTTTTGATGAAAAACTGTTTTTT. Translated: CAWSGWTGGFDEKLFF. Filled out from reference TRBV30 and TRBJ1-4, the complete variable domain reads SQTIHQWPATLVQPVGSPLSLECTVEGTSNPNLYWYRQAAGRGLQLLFYSVGIGQISSEVPQNLSASRPQDRQFILSSKKLLLSDSGFYLCAWSGWTGGFDEKLFFGSGTQLSVL.

The chain employs TRBV2 and TRBJ2-5; no clear D. Judging by the DNA end, TRBJ2-7 fits better; the J call may be wrong. This CDR3 spans 13 amino acids. Germline V gene data show CDR1 as SNHLY and CDR2 as FYNNEI. CDR3 sequence (DNA): TGTGCCAGCAGTGTAGGGCTTTTTTCCGAGCAGTACTTC. Translating gives CASSVGLFSEQYF.

J is TRBJ1-5 and V is TRBV2, with a weak D call TRBD1 (5 bases). The CDR3 sequence is 14 residues long. Trimming pared 6 bases from V and 6 bases from J, leaving 15 bases between. The germline V gene has CDR1 SNHLY and CDR2 FYNNEI. The chain's CDR3 is CASSPGLEGQPQHF. CDR3 in DNA: TGTGCCAGCAGCCCGGGACTCGAGGGTCAGCCCCAGCATTTT.

The chain carries TRBV7-9 and TRBJ2-5, with 13 bases that match TRBD2. The CDR3 has 17 residues. Germline V gives CDR1 SEHNR, CDR2 FQNEAQ (reference sequence). The junction had 10 bases not matched to a gene; V was cut back by 4 bases and J by 5 bases. CDR3 DNA sequence: TGTGCCAGCAGCTCCCCGACTAGCGGGGGGTCGAGGGAGACCCAGTACTTC. It specifies CASSSPTSGGSRETQYF.

This clone came up a few times. V and J are TRBV7-2 and TRBJ2-7; 7 bases match TRBD1. This CDR3 comprises 16 residues. Germline V gene lookup returns CDR1 SGHTA and CDR2 FQGNSA. Trimming at V came to 2 bases and at J to 2 bases, leaving 9 bases not matched to a gene. The CDR3 nucleotides are TGTGCCAGCAGCTTAACCTCCGGGACAGCTACCTACGAGCAGTACTTC. Its translation is CASSLTSGTATYEQYF.

The genes are TRBV5-1 and TRBJ1-3, with D unclear. The CDR3 sequence is 15 residues long. The V end was cut by 0 bases, the J end by 2 bases, with 9 bases between. The germline gives CDR1 SGHRS, CDR2 YFSETQ. In nucleotides, the CDR3 is TGCGCCAGCAGCTTGGTAGGAGGTGCTGGAAACACCATATATTTT. Translation: CASSLVGGAGNTIYF.

The chain links TRBV11-2 to TRBJ2-5, with TRBD2 as a possible D gene (6 bases). Looked up from germline, CDR1 is SGHAT and CDR2 is FQNNGV. Trimming removed 5 bases from V and 5 bases from J, with 21 bases in between. The CDR3 is 16 residues long. The CDR3 nucleotides read TGTGCCAGCAGCAGTGTAAAGCGCGGCCGGGAGGAGACCCAGTACTTC. It translates to CASSSVKRGREETQYF.